This TCR beta chain stems from a study of CD8 T cells in ankylosing spondylitis. Study findings and constraints: In ankylosing spondylitis blood, a motif of seven to nine highly homologous TCR beta variants appeared characteristic. Matched ankylosing spondylitis synovial fluid reportedly showed significant enrichment of disease-linked clones. Peripheral blood held disease-linked clones only at relatively low frequency, and these were CD8+.

Quantitative 5'-RACE was performed with molecular barcodes, and it yielded the TCR beta libraries. TCRdb processed the 5' RACE reads anew with MiXCR; each CDR3 protein has one entry. The sample yields fewer than 50,000 distinct CDR3 sequences, 11% seen once. This clonotype was seen a few times. Its antigen is undetermined. The CDR3 loop spans 13 amino acids. Germline CDR1 is DFQATT and CDR2 is SNEGSKA (reference sequence). Trimming took 3 bases from V and 5 from J; bases not matched to a gene: 7. This TCR came from a male donor with ankylosing spondylitis or in good health (not recorded which). Sequenced material: blood, either unsorted or a sorted T cell fraction (not recorded which). This sequence joins TRBV20-1 and TRBJ2-7; 7 positions match TRBD1. In DNA, the CDR3 is TGCAGTGCTAGCTTAAACAGGGGCCACGAGCAGTACTTC. This codes for CSASLNRGHEQYF.